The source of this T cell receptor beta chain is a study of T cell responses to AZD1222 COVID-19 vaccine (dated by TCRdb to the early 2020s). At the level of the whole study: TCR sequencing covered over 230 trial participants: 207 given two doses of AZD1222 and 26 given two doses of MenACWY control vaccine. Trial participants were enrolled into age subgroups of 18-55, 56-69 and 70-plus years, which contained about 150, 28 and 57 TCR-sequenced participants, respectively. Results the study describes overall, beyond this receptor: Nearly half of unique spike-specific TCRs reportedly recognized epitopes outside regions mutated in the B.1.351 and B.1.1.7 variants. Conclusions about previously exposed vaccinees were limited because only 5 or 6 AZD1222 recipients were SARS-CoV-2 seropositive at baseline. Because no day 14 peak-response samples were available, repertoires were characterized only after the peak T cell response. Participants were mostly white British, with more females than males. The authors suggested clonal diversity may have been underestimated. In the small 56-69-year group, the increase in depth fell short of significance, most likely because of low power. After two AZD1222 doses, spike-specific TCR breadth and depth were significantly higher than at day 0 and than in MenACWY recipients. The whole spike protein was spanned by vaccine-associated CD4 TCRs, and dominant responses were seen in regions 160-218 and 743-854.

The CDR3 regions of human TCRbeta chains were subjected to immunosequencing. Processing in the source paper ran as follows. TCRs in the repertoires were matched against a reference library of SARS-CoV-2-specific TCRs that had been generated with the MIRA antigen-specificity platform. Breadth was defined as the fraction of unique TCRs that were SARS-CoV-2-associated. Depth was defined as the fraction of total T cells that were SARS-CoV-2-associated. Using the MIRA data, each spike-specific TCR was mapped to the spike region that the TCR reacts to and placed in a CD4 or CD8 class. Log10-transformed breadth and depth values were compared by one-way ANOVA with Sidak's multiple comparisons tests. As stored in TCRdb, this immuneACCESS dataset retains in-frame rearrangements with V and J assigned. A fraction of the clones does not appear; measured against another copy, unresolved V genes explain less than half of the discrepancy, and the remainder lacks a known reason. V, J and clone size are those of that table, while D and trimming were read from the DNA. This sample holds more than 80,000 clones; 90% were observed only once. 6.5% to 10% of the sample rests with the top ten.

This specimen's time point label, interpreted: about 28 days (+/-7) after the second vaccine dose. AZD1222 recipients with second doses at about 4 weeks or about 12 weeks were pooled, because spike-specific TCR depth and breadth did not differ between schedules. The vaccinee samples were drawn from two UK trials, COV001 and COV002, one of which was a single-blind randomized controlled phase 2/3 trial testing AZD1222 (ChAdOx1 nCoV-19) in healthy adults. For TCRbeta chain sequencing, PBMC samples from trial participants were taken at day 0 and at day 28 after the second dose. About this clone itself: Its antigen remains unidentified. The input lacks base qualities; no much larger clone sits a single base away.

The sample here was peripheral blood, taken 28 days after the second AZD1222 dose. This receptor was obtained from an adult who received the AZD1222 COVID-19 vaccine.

In nucleotides, the sequence is TGTGCCAGCGTACCCCTATGGGGTGGGACCGGGGAGCTGTTTTTT. The resulting protein is CASVPLWGGTGELFF. The chain joins TRBV6-5 to TRBJ2-2; too little of a D gene remains to name it. The CDR3 measures 15 amino acids from cysteine to phenylalanine. This entry keeps only the CDR3 DNA: 45 bases, framed from base 1. Trimming takes 8 bases from V and 5 bases from J, and the germline ends sit 18 bases apart. Via the germline V gene, CDR1 is MNHEY and CDR2 SVGAGI.